The 19 T cell receptor beta chains reported below all come from one sample, sequenced in a study of blood T cell repertoires in COVID-19 (dated by TCRdb to about 2020). Library construction relied on the immunoSEQ multiplex PCR assay. TCRdb mirrors the immuneACCESS table, restricted to in-frame sequences. Some clones are absent from its copies; in checked studies, under half trace to an unresolved V gene, and the reason for the others is unknown. The sample data list about 75,000 clones, and around 90% of these were observed just once. The ten top clones hold about 20% of the sample. The source material was peripheral blood. These receptors came from a human donor in a cohort sampled during active COVID-19.

The gene calls are TRBV2 and TRBJ1-5; D possibly corresponds to TRBD1 (5 bases). The CDR3 has 14 amino acids. V gave up 3 bases and J gave up 3 bases, with 9 bases separating them. Germline CDR1 and CDR2: SNHLY and FYNNEI. As DNA, the CDR3 is TGTGCCAGCAGTGATCAAGGACACAATCAGCCCCAGCATTTT. Its translation: CASSDQGHNQPQHF. Variable domain in full (rest from reference TRBV2 and TRBJ1-5): EPEVTQTPSHQVTQMGQEVILRCVPISNHLYFYWYRQILGQKVEFLVSFYNNEISEKSEIFDDQFSVERPDGSNFTLKIRSTKLEDSAMYFCASSDQGHNQPQHFGDGTRLSIL.

The chain links TRBV5-6 to TRBJ1-2; 11 bases map to TRBD1. Looked up from germline, CDR1 is SGHDT and CDR2 is YYEEEE. The CDR3 runs 14 residues. The J segment lost 3 bases and the V segment lost 4 bases, leaving 2 bases of the junction unmatched. The CDR3 bases are TGTGCCAGCAGCAGGACAGGGGGCGACTATGGCTACACCTTC. Residues: CASSRTGGDYGYTF.

The chain carries TRBV21-1 and TRBJ2-3; the table assigns TRBD2, which was not confirmed against the DNA. TRBV21-1 has pseudogene status. The CDR3 covers 16 residues. The CDR3 DNA is TGTGCCAGCAGCAGGTCAGCTAGCGGAAGCACAGATACGCAGTATTTT. It is translated as CASSRSASGSTDTQYF.

This chain connects TRBV18 to TRBJ1-1; a weak D match, TRBD1 (5 bases). V was pared by 5 bases and J by 3 bases, with 7 bases between. Germline V gives CDR1 KGHSH, CDR2 LQKENI. This CDR3 region has 12 residues. The CDR3 loop is CASSSRDTEAFF. CDR3 DNA: TGTGCCAGCTCAAGCAGGGACACTGAAGCTTTCTTT. Supplemented by reference TRBV18 and TRBJ1-1, the full variable domain reads NAGVMQNPRHLVRRRGQEARLRCSPMKGHSHVYWYRQLPEEGLKFMVYLQKENIIDESGMPKERFSAEFPKEGPSILRIQQVVRGDSAAYFCASSSRDTEAFFGQGTRLTVV.

The rearrangement links TRBV6-5 to TRBJ1-2; D unclear. Trimming pared 6 bases from V and 0 bases from J, leaving 11 bases between. Per the germline V gene, CDR1 is MNHEY and CDR2 is SVGAGI. This CDR3 spans 14 amino acids. The CDR3 loop is CASSKDWSNYGYTF. The CDR3 coding sequence is TGTGCCAGCAGCAAGGACTGGTCTAACTATGGCTACACCTTC.

The genes are TRBV10-2 and TRBJ2-5, with 10 bases that match TRBD2. Trimming took 3 bases from V and 7 from J; bases not matched to a gene: 5. Germline CDR1 reads WSHSY; CDR2 reads SAAADI. The length of the CDR3 is 14 residues. CDR3 protein: CASSEAAGGGTQYF. The CDR3 nucleotides are TGCGCCAGCAGTGAAGCAGCGGGAGGGGGGACCCAGTACTTC.

A note on this clone: One end of the junction varies from germline; a read error may be responsible. J is TRBJ2-1 and V is TRBV5-1; TRBD1 agrees at 11 bases. In germline, CDR1 is SGHRS, CDR2 YFSETQ. CDR3 length equals 16 residues. The CDR3 bases are TGCGCCAGCAGTTATGGGACAGGGGGTGATGGGACTAGTAGGATCTTC. Translated, it gives CASSYGTGGDGTSRIF.

The chain joins TRBV5-5 to TRBJ2-5, with D possibly TRBD2 on 6 matching bases. The V and J ends lost 0 bases and 8 bases respectively, with 8 bases between them. Germline V CDR1 and CDR2: SGHKS, YYEKEE (reference sequence). The CDR3 is made up of 12 amino acids. The CDR3 region has the DNA TGTGCCAGCAGCTTGGGGAGGGATACCCAGTACTTC. It specifies CASSLGRDTQYF.

The gene calls are TRBV27 and TRBJ1-1, with TRBD1 matching 9 bases. CDR3 length equals 17 residues. J lost 4 bases, V lost 5 bases, and 14 bases had no gene match. Germline CDR1 reads MNHEY; CDR2 reads SMNVEV (reference sequence). The CDR3 is CASSLPTNRGRVTEAFF. The CDR3, as DNA: TGTGCCAGCAGTCTACCCACAAACAGGGGGCGAGTCACTGAAGCTTTCTTT.

This rearrangement joins TRBV7-2 to TRBJ2-2; the D gene is possibly TRBD1 (5 bases). Germline CDR1 SGHTA, CDR2 FQGNSA. This CDR3 contains 14 residues. The ends were cut back, 2 bases at V and 4 bases at J, with 8 bases in the middle. This CDR3 reads CASSLQGSTGELFF. CDR3 DNA sequence: TGTGCCAGCAGCTTACAGGGTTCCACCGGGGAGCTGTTTTTT.

The chain joins TRBV6-2 or TRBV6-3 to TRBJ1-5; perhaps TRBD1 as D (6 bases). The V end lost 2 bases, the J end lost 6 bases, and 11 bases lay between the germline ends. This CDR3 region has 14 residues. Germline V gives CDR1 MNHEY, CDR2 SVGEGT. The CDR3 DNA follows: TGTGCCAGCAGTTACACAGGGAAAACTCAGCCCCAGCATTTT. Encoded protein: CASSYTGKTQPQHF.

The rearrangement links TRBV5-4 to TRBJ2-7; D may be TRBD1 (5 bases). Per the germline V gene, CDR1 is SGHNT and CDR2 is YYREEE (reference sequence). Trimming stripped 4 bases from V and 6 bases from J, with 20 bases between. CDR3 length: 15 residues. The CDR3 is CASSRDRLGKAEQYF. The CDR3 DNA reads TGTGCCAGCAGCCGTGACAGATTGGGTAAGGCCGAGCAGTACTTC.

This clone was counted only a few times. This sequence joins TRBV6-2 or TRBV6-3 and TRBJ2-1, with 7 positions matching TRBD2. CDR1 is MNHEY, CDR2 SVGEGT, per germline. J lost 8 bases, V lost 5 bases, and 12 bases had no gene match. CDR3 length: 15 amino acids. The CDR3 loop reads CASSPSWTRRDEQFF. The CDR3, as DNA: TGTGCCAGCAGTCCCTCCTGGACTAGGAGAGATGAGCAGTTCTTC.

The rearrangement uses TRBV7-8 and TRBJ2-4; the D is unclear. The germline V gene has CDR1 SGHVS and CDR2 FQNEAQ. V lost 5 bases to trimming and J lost 5 bases, with 10 bases between them. This CDR3 has 13 amino acids. The CDR3 sequence is CASSGGTQNIQYF. The CDR3 region has the DNA TGTGCCAGCAGCGGCGGTACCCAAAACATTCAGTACTTC.

The chain is built from TRBV19 and TRBJ1-3; TRBD1 agrees at 7 bases. Germline CDR1 LNHDA, CDR2 SQIVND (reference sequence). This CDR3 is built from 16 residues. The ends lost 6 bases at V and 7 bases at J; junction bases unmatched: 15. The CDR3 reads CASRPGDGTGANTIYF. The CDR3, as DNA: TGTGCCAGTAGACCAGGGGATGGCACAGGGGCGAACACCATATATTTT.

J is TRBJ2-2 and V is TRBV28; D perhaps matches TRBD2 (6 bases). This CDR3 spans 17 amino acids. CDR1 is MDHEN and CDR2 is SYDVKM in the germline V gene. The V and J ends lost 3 bases and 3 bases respectively, with 17 bases between them. CDR3 sequence: CASSFGGGFFYTGELFF. CDR3 nucleotides: TGTGCCAGCAGTTTCGGGGGAGGCTTTTTTTACACCGGGGAGCTGTTTTTT.

Only one count was recorded for this clone. This chain links TRBV5-1 with TRBJ2-5; D is possibly TRBD1 (6 bases). Germline CDR1 and CDR2: SGHRS and YFSETQ. The CDR3 spans 14 residues. Trimming pared 1 base from V and 1 base from J, leaving 8 bases between. CDR3 DNA: TGCGCCAGCAGCTTGCAGGGGACCCAAGAGACCCAGTACTTC. This encodes CASSLQGTQETQYF.

The chain has TRBV7-2 and TRBJ2-5, with D possibly being TRBD2 (6 bases). The V end was cut by 2 bases, the J end by 0 bases, with 13 bases between. CDR3 size: 16 residues. Looked up from germline, CDR1 is SGHTA and CDR2 is FQGNSA. CDR3 in DNA: TGTGCCAGCAGCTTAAACGGGGCGGGGCACCAAGAGACCCAGTACTTC. As protein: CASSLNGAGHQETQYF.

V and J are TRBV19 and TRBJ2-1, with unresolved D. Germline assignment: CDR1 LNHDA and CDR2 SQIVND (reference sequence). Trimming shortened V by 3 bases and J by 0 bases, and 9 bases separated the two germline ends. This CDR3 is built from 15 residues. CDR3 coding DNA: TGTGCCAGTAGTATGGTATTGAGCTCCTACAATGAGCAGTTCTTC. This gives the protein CASSMVLSSYNEQFF.